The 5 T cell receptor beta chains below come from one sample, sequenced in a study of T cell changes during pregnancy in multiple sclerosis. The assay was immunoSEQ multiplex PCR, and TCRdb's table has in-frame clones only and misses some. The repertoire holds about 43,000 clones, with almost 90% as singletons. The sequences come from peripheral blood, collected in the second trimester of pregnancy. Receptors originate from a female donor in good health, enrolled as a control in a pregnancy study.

CDR3 amino acids: CASSTRNTGFNSPLHF. CDR3 in DNA: TGTGCCAGTAGTACCAGAAATACAGGGTTTAATTCACCCCTCCACTTT. This chain connects TRBV19 to TRBJ1-6; the D gene is possibly TRBD1 (6 bases). With 4 bases removed from V and 6 bases from J, the gap between germline ends came to 16 bases. Looked up from germline, CDR1 is LNHDA and CDR2 is SQIVND (reference sequence). CDR3 size: 16 residues.

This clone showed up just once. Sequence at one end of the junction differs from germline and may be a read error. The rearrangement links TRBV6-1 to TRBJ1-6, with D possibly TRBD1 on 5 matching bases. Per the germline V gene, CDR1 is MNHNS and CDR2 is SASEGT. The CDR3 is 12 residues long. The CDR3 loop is CASGEGRSPLHF. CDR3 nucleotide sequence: TGTGCCAGCGGTGAGGGGCGCTCACCCCTCCACTTT.

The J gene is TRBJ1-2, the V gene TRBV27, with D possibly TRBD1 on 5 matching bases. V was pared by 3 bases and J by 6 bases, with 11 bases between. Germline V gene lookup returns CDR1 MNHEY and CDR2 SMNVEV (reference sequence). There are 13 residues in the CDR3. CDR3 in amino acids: CASSLAGFDGYTF. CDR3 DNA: TGTGCCAGCAGTTTGGCAGGGTTCGATGGCTACACCTTC.

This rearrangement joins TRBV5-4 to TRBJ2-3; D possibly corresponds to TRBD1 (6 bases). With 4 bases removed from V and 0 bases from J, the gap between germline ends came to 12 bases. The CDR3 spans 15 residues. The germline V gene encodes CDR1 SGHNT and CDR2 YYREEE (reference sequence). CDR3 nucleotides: TGTGCCAGCAGCCGCGAAGGGGGAAGCACAGATACGCAGTATTTT. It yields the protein CASSREGGSTDTQYF.

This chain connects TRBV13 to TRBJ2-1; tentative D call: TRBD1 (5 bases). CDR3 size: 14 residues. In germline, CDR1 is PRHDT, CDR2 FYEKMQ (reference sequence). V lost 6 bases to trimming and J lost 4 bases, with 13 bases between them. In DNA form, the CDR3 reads TGTGCCAGCAGTAATTGGGGCTCTTACAATGAGCAGTTCTTC. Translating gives CASSNWGSYNEQFF.